The entry below describes one T cell receptor (beta chain). Antigen: not known. The V end lost 3 bases, the J end lost 7 bases, and 22 bases lay between the germline ends. This CDR3 has 15 amino acids. CDR1 is DFQATT, CDR2 SNEGSKA, per germline (reference sequence). The data were obtained in a study of vaccination effects on CD4 cells after COVID-19. Overall study results and limits: At late timepoints after vaccination, vaccine- and infection-induced clones shrank markedly.

ViraFEST assay sequencing came after antigen-specific CD4+ T cells were expanded with viral peptide pools. When around nine days of culture had elapsed, CD4+ T cells were isolated. Previously uninfected by SARS-CoV-2, the vaccine recipients also showed negative nucleocapsid antibodies. Each well held 1.5 million to 2 million PBMC cultured with around 9.2 ug/ml peptides and roughly 11 IU/ml IL-2. On days 3 and 7, fresh IL-2 medium replaced half the medium. Data came from immunoSEQ multiplex PCR; TCRdb stores just in-frame clones and leaves some out. This sample has some 41,000 clones, with less than 70% found just once.

The chain recombines TRBV20-1 with TRBJ2-7, with D possibly being TRBD2 (5 bases). The sequenced sample was CD4+ T cells from PBMCs cultured with HCoV-OC43 spike peptides, obtained before COVID-19 vaccination. As to subset: HCoV-OC43 spike overlapping peptide pool stimulation. The sequence derives from a human donor who received a COVID-19 vaccine. The CDR3 reads CSASTERLRTREQYF. Written as DNA, the CDR3 is TGCAGTGCTAGTACAGAGCGGCTCAGGACTCGAGAGCAGTACTTC.